This entry concerns a single TCR beta chain. The data belong to a study of T cell changes during pregnancy in multiple sclerosis. CDR1 and CDR2 (germline): LGHNA, YNFKEQ. V shed 0 bases, J shed 2 bases, and the junction held 7 bases outside the gene matches. The CDR3 runs 17 residues. Data came from immunoSEQ multiplex PCR; TCRdb stores just in-frame clones and leaves some out. The sample yields about 46,000 clones, roughly nine tenths seen once. The receptor was isolated from a female donor with multiple sclerosis, enrolled in a pregnancy study. The chain joins TRBV4-2 to TRBJ2-1; 7 nucleotides line up with TRBD2. The sequencing here drew on CD4+ T cells from peripheral blood mononuclear cells, taken after pregnancy. In DNA, the CDR3 is TGTGCCAGCAGCCAAGATCCTACGGGAGGACCCTACAATGAGCAGTTCTTC. This sequence encodes CASSQDPTGGPYNEQFF.